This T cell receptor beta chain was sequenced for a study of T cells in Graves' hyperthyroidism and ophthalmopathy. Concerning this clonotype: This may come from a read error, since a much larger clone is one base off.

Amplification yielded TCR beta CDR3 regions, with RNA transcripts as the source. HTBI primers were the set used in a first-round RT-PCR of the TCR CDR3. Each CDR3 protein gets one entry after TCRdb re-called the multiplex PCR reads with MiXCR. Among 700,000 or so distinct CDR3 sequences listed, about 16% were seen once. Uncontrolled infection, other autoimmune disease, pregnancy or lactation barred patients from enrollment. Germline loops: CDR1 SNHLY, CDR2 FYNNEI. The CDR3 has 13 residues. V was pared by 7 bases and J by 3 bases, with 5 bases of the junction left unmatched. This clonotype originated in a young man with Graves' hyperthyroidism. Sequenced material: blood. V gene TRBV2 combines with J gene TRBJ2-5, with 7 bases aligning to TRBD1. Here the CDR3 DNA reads TGTGCCAGCACCTCCACAGGGGAAGAGACCCAGTACTTC. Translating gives CASTSTGEETQYF.